The rows below give T cell receptor beta chains drawn from one sample of a study of human T cells and chemical hapten exposure. MiXCR, run by TCRdb on the RACE reads, gives a single entry per CDR3 protein. The sample lists 60,000 to 80,000 distinct CDR3 sequences, approximately 6.2% seen once, with under 4.5% in the top ten. Sequences were obtained from whole blood. The receptors here all came from a female donor in good health. Some clones in this sample may be carry-over from other donors' samples. CDR3s leave out the opening cysteine and the closing phenylalanine or tryptophan. The size field is filled for only some rows; it gives once, few, many or a size class.

abundance,j_gene,v_gene,CDR3aa
many,TRBJ2-5,TRBV6-1,ASSAGGSGETQY
many,TRBJ2-7,TRBV7-2,ASSSGGFLPYEQY
few,TRBJ2-7,TRBV7-2,ASSSPGTTEQY
.,TRBJ2-3,TRBV5-1,ASSPGLSGTDTQY
.,TRBJ2-7,TRBV3-1,ASTPRAGSMYEQY
few,TRBJ2-3,TRBV21-1,ASIPNPAAGCTDAQY
many,TRBJ2-1,TRBV28,ASSPLRGKANEQF
many,TRBJ2-5,TRBV6-5,ASSYRLQETQY
.,TRBJ2-6,TRBV7-9,ASSLPGQGALRGANVLT
many,TRBJ2-4,TRBV20-1,SASVAERPAKNIQY
many,TRBJ1-3,TRBV20-1,SARNYGDSGNTIY
few,TRBJ1-1,TRBV5-1,ASSWGTGNTEAF
many,TRBJ2-4,TRBV6-6,ASSSTGGGVQNIQY
.,TRBJ2-7,TRBV28,ASFLQLAGAPNSYEQY
many,TRBJ2-6,TRBV4-3,ASSQDSSSGANVLT
many,TRBJ1-3,TRBV7-9,ASSLSGNTIY
many,TRBJ2-2,TRBV12-3/TRBV12-4,VVRQMNTGELF
.,TRBJ1-2,TRBV5-1,ASSSDRGRYNGYI
.,TRBJ2-4,TRBV11-2,ASSLAFIDIQY
.,TRBJ2-7,TRBV20-1,SANPGSWNEQY
many,TRBJ1-5,TRBV27,ASSLSGRLGQPQH
few,TRBJ1-1,TRBV11-2,ASSSRDIGNTEAF
many,TRBJ2-7,TRBV12-3/TRBV12-4,ASSWTSSYEQY
.,TRBJ1-1,TRBV3-1,ASSFRPMNTEAF
.,TRBJ2-1,TRBV6-2/TRBV6-3,ASSYAVNNEQF
few,TRBJ1-1,TRBV7-9,ASSFQWNTEAF
many,TRBJ2-3,TRBV6-6,ASRDRIASSTDTQY
many,TRBJ2-7,TRBV12-5,ASGTGTSSYEQY
few,TRBJ2-7,TRBV13,ASSLRVGTYEQY
many,TRBJ2-7,TRBV5-6,ASSFGNYEQY
few,TRBJ1-4,TRBV15,ATSRTLNEKLF
many,TRBJ2-3,TRBV11-2,ASSPPSDTQY
.,TRBJ1-1,TRBV29-1,SVEDGEMNTEAF
many,TRBJ1-4,TRBV2,ASSQRRGDEKLF
few,TRBJ2-7,TRBV7-9,ASSPSSGSSYEQY
few,TRBJ2-5,TRBV4-1,ASSSLAVQETQY
many,TRBJ2-1,TRBV20-1,SARPITRNGEQF